This T cell receptor (beta chain) was captured in a study of cytomegalovirus exposure and HLA in healthy donors. Libraries were prepared by immunoSEQ multiplex PCR; TCRdb keeps only in-frame clonotypes and omits some of them. The sample comprises some 130,000 clones, roughly 79% of which are singletons, and roughly 29% rests with the top ten. Germline V gives CDR1 SGHTA, CDR2 FQGNSA. The V end lost 4 bases, the J end lost 4 bases, and 20 bases lay between the germline ends. CDR3 length: 16 amino acids. This clonotype was obtained from a young man in good health and CMV-seropositive. This sequence joins TRBV7-2 and TRBJ2-7; D perhaps matches TRBD2 (6 bases). The sequencing sample was made of PBMCs. The CDR3 region is CASSSLFGGMGYEQYF. The CDR3 region has the DNA TGTGCCAGCAGCTCCCTCTTTGGCGGGATGGGGTACGAGCAGTACTTC.